These T cell receptor beta chains were read from a single sample in a study of blood T cell repertoires in COVID-19. Assay used: immunoSEQ multiplex PCR; TCRdb lists only in-frame clones, some missing. Of 320,000 or so clones in the sample, about 89% were seen once. The sample consisted of PBMCs or T cells enriched from blood (not recorded which). These receptors all come from a man aged 60 to 75 who had recovered from COVID-19. Each CDR3 is given with its conserved first and last residue. The order of the fields is D gene, J gene, V gene, CDR3 protein. D genes are given only for firm matches.

d_call: TRBD1; j_call: TRBJ1-1; v_call: TRBV18; cdr3_aa: CASSPGQSGNTEAFF
d_call: .; j_call: TRBJ1-1; v_call: TRBV29-1; cdr3_aa: CSVYSAGWTEAFF
d_call: .; j_call: TRBJ2-2; v_call: TRBV5-1; cdr3_aa: CASSSDRGSTGELFF
d_call: .; j_call: TRBJ1-4; v_call: TRBV2; cdr3_aa: CASSRGTGGWEKLFF
d_call: TRBD2; j_call: TRBJ2-1; v_call: TRBV7-3; cdr3_aa: CASSLNGRANEQFF
d_call: .; j_call: TRBJ2-7; v_call: TRBV29-1; cdr3_aa: CSALGLAQYEQYF
d_call: TRBD1; j_call: TRBJ1-5; v_call: TRBV28; cdr3_aa: CASKGTVTNQPQHF
d_call: .; j_call: TRBJ2-1; v_call: TRBV18; cdr3_aa: CASSPPSGRPEQFF
d_call: TRBD1; j_call: TRBJ2-2; v_call: TRBV19; cdr3_aa: CASSIPGTARNTGELFF
d_call: .; j_call: TRBJ1-2; v_call: TRBV18; cdr3_aa: CASSTGSSGRDGYTF
d_call: .; j_call: TRBJ2-7; v_call: TRBV7-6; cdr3_aa: CASSLEQGTTSYEQYF
d_call: .; j_call: TRBJ1-5; v_call: TRBV6-5; cdr3_aa: CASSSNRANQPQHF
d_call: TRBD1; j_call: TRBJ2-5; v_call: TRBV14; cdr3_aa: CASSQEDRVGVTQYF
d_call: TRBD2; j_call: TRBJ2-7; v_call: TRBV7-6; cdr3_aa: CASSLDSGRGGYEQYF
d_call: .; j_call: TRBJ2-5; v_call: TRBV24-1; cdr3_aa: CATSDFHRGTQETQYF
d_call: .; j_call: TRBJ1-4; v_call: TRBV7-9; cdr3_aa: CASSLGQGNEKLFF
d_call: TRBD1; j_call: TRBJ2-1; v_call: TRBV19; cdr3_aa: CASSISGTEYNEQFF
d_call: .; j_call: TRBJ2-5; v_call: TRBV3-1/TRBV3-2; cdr3_aa: CASSQDYLGETQYF
d_call: .; j_call: TRBJ2-3; v_call: TRBV27; cdr3_aa: CASSSPRGTQYF
d_call: TRBD1; j_call: TRBJ2-1; v_call: TRBV24-1; cdr3_aa: CATSDQDRDNEQFF
d_call: TRBD1; j_call: TRBJ1-2; v_call: TRBV15; cdr3_aa: CATSREGQGAIGYTF
d_call: .; j_call: TRBJ1-2; v_call: TRBV7-8; cdr3_aa: CASSLVRGHHGYTF
d_call: .; j_call: TRBJ1-1; v_call: TRBV6-5; cdr3_aa: CASITESYTEAFF
d_call: TRBD1; j_call: TRBJ1-4; v_call: TRBV28; cdr3_aa: CASSTPGQRATNEKLFF